A single sample is the source of the 15 T cell receptor beta chains below, sequenced in a study of blood T cell repertoires in COVID-19. Sequenced by immunoSEQ multiplex PCR; TCRdb stores in-frame clones only, minus some. This table has roughly 150,000 clones, more than 85% appearing once. The sequencing sample was made of peripheral blood. These receptors all stem from a human donor in a cohort sampled during active COVID-19.

This chain uses TRBV5-1 with TRBJ2-5, with a tentative D call TRBD1 (5 bases). The CDR3 length is 13 residues. V dropped 4 bases and J dropped 1 base, with 8 bases sitting between them. The germline gives CDR1 SGHRS, CDR2 YFSETQ. CDR3 coding DNA: TGCGCCAGCAGCATGGACATCCAAGAGACCCAGTACTTC. This encodes CASSMDIQETQYF. Variable domain in full (rest from reference TRBV5-1 and TRBJ2-5): KAGVTQTPRYLIKTRGQQVTLSCSPISGHRSVSWYQQTPGQGLQFLFEYFSETQRNKGNFPGRFSGRQFSNSRSEMNVSTLELGDSALYLCASSMDIQETQYFGPGTRLLVL.

The J gene is TRBJ1-4, the V gene TRBV11-1, with D unclear. The CDR3 has 14 residues. V lost 5 bases to trimming and J lost 8 bases, with 15 bases between them. Germline CDR1 is SGHAT and CDR2 is FQDESV (reference sequence). The CDR3 DNA sequence: TGTGCCAGCAGCCTTCGAAGTGTGACAGAAAAACTGTTTTTT. It is translated as CASSLRSVTEKLFF.

The table lists this clone with a count of one. The chain is built from TRBV2 and TRBJ2-7; D is possibly TRBD2 (6 bases). CDR3 length: 13 amino acids. The germline CDR1 and CDR2 sequences are SNHLY and FYNNEI. The germline V and J ends were trimmed by 6 bases and 4 bases, with 13 bases remaining between them. This chain's CDR3 is CASRVGGKYEQYF. The DNA for the CDR3 is TGTGCCAGCAGGGTGGGGGGAAAATACGAGCAGTACTTC.

The rearrangement links TRBV11-2 to TRBJ2-7, with 8 bases that match TRBD1. The CDR3 is 14 amino acids. V shed 5 bases, J shed 3 bases, and the junction held 6 bases outside the gene matches. The germline V gene encodes CDR1 SGHAT and CDR2 FQNNGV. In DNA form, the CDR3 reads TGTGCCAGCAGCCCAGGACAGGGAATCTACGAGCAGTACTTC. Protein sequence: CASSPGQGIYEQYF.

The V call is TRBV24-1, the J call TRBJ2-2, with D hard to call. V was clipped by 5 bases and J by 7 bases, with 10 bases between them. The CDR3 is 13 amino acids. From germline, CDR1 is KGHDR and CDR2 SFDVKD. In nucleotides, the CDR3 is TGTGCCACCAGTGTCTCTAGGAGCGGGGAGCTGTTTTTT. As protein: CATSVSRSGELFF.

As DNA, the CDR3 is TGTGCCAGAAGCTTGGGACAGGGGAAGGCGGATACGCAGTATTTT. This translates into CARSLGQGKADTQYF. V and J are TRBV5-3 and TRBJ2-3; 8 bases match TRBD1. TRBV5-3 is noted as an ORF with a role that remains uncertain. V lost 0 bases to trimming and J lost 6 bases; unmatched junction nucleotides: 6. The CDR3 has 15 residues.

The rearrangement uses TRBV5-4 and TRBJ2-7, with a tentative D call TRBD1 (6 bases). Germline CDR1 and CDR2: SGHNT and YYREEE (reference sequence). V lost 3 bases, J lost 2 bases, and 12 bases lay in between. This CDR3 has 14 residues. As DNA, the CDR3 is TGTGCCAGCAGCTCTTACAGGGAAGCCTACGAGCAGTACTTC. Residues: CASSSYREAYEQYF.

CDR3 loop: CASSPLLAGGQDTQYF. The CDR3 nucleotides are TGTGCCAGCAGCCCCTTACTAGCGGGGGGGCAAGATACGCAGTATTTT. The chain recombines TRBV11-2 with TRBJ2-3; 13 positions match TRBD2. CDR3 length equals 16 residues. The V gene's germline CDR1 is SGHAT and CDR2 FQNNGV. Germline trimming cut 5 bases from V and 5 bases from J; bases unmatched to any gene: 7.

This clone was counted once. The chain carries TRBV10-3 and TRBJ2-7, with 9 bases identical to TRBD1. The CDR3 contains 14 residues. The trim removed 3 bases at V and 3 bases at J, leaving 3 bases unmatched. The germline V gene encodes CDR1 ENHRY and CDR2 SYGVKD. The CDR3 spells CAISDRDRVYEQYF. As DNA, the CDR3 is TGTGCCATCAGTGACCGGGACAGGGTCTACGAGCAGTACTTC.

The chain uses TRBV7-2 and TRBJ2-7; a possible D gene is TRBD2 (6 bases). V lost 6 bases to trimming and J lost 2 bases, with 14 bases between them. In germline, CDR1 is SGHTA, CDR2 FQGNSA. This CDR3 comprises 14 residues. The CDR3 bases are TGTGCCAGCAGTTCCGCGCGGGGCCCCTACGAGCAGTACTTC. This translates into CASSSARGPYEQYF.

V and J are TRBV2 and TRBJ2-3, with 9 bases aligning to TRBD2. The V gene's germline CDR1 is SNHLY and CDR2 FYNNEI. Trimming at V came to 7 bases and at J to 1 base, leaving 6 bases not matched to a gene. This CDR3 contains 15 residues. The CDR3 DNA follows: TGTGCCAGCAAGCGAAGGACTAGCGGCACAGATACGCAGTATTTT. It encodes CASKRRTSGTDTQYF. Drawing the rest from reference TRBV2 and TRBJ2-3, the complete variable domain is EPEVTQTPSHQVTQMGQEVILRCVPISNHLYFYWYRQILGQKVEFLVSFYNNEISEKSEIFDDQFSVERPDGSNFTLKIRSTKLEDSAMYFCASKRRTSGTDTQYFGPGTRLTVL.

In this sample, this clone turned up a few times. Here the CDR3 reads CASSRGTGGLETQYF. The CDR3 region has the DNA TGTGCCAGCAGCCGGGGGACAGGGGGCTTGGAGACCCAGTACTTC. This rearrangement joins TRBV28 to TRBJ2-5, with 12 bases identical to TRBD1. The CDR3 is 15 amino acids. CDR1 is MDHEN, CDR2 SYDVKM, per germline. The trim removed 6 bases at V and 5 bases at J, leaving 7 bases unmatched. Full variable domain (remainder filled in from reference TRBV28 and TRBJ2-5): DVKVTQSSRYLVKRTGEKVFLECVQDMDHENMFWYRQDPGLGLRLIYFSYDVKMKEKGDIPEGYSVSREKKERFSLILESASTNQTSMYLCASSRGTGGLETQYFGPGTRLLVL.

The chain has TRBV19 and TRBJ1-2, with 7 positions matching TRBD1. In germline, CDR1 is LNHDA, CDR2 SQIVND (reference sequence). The J segment lost 7 bases and the V segment lost 5 bases, leaving 7 bases of the junction unmatched. The CDR3 spans 13 residues. DNA of the CDR3: TGTGCCAGTAGTTCGACAGGGTACGGTGGCTACACCTTC. It translates to CASSSTGYGGYTF.

The chain carries TRBV5-3 and TRBJ2-1; 7 nucleotides match TRBD2. TRBV5-3 falls under the ORF class, with uncertain function. V shed 0 bases, J shed 1 base, and the junction held 4 bases outside the gene matches. The CDR3 loop spans 16 amino acids. The CDR3 here is CARSLGGSGSYNEQFF. The DNA for the CDR3 is TGTGCCAGAAGCTTGGGCGGGAGTGGGTCCTACAATGAGCAGTTCTTC.

The chain uses TRBV11-3 and TRBJ2-3; 10 bases match TRBD1. Looked up from germline, CDR1 is SGHNT and CDR2 is YENEEA. The CDR3 contains 13 residues. The V segment lost 3 bases and the J segment 10 bases; nucleotides outside the gene matches: 4. This CDR3 is CASSLGTGEAQYF. The CDR3, as DNA: TGTGCCAGCAGCTTGGGGACAGGGGAAGCGCAGTATTTT. Complete variable domain (other parts from reference TRBV11-3 and TRBJ2-3): EAGVVQSPRYKIIEKKQPVAFWCNPISGHNTLYWYLQNLGQGPELLIRYENEEAVDDSQLPKDRFSAERLKGVDSTLKIQPAELGDSAVYLCASSLGTGEAQYFGPGTRLTVL.